The subject of this entry is one T cell receptor (beta chain). What this receptor recognizes is not known. It has no much larger one-base neighbor in the sample; base qualities were not kept. The cohort consisted of 600 or so healthy bone marrow donors. At the time of sampling, every cohort member was nominally healthy, though immune exposures that went unrecorded were likely present. The donor was CMV seropositive and belonged to the group of 270 or so seropositive cohort members. A peripheral blood sample was collected from each donor, and TCR beta sequencing was performed on peripheral blood mononuclear cells. Genomic DNA extraction from the blood cell samples was performed with the Qiagen DNeasy Blood Extraction Kit. The sample originates from a study of cytomegalovirus exposure and HLA in healthy donors (dated by TCRdb to the late 2010s). In terms of the full investigation: According to an earlier analysis of 587 of the donors, about 179 million T cells yielded over 90 million unique TCR beta sequences and about 300 Gb of sequence data. To study patterns of TCR occurrence, a later analysis re-analyzed previously published TCR beta repertoires from 650 to 750 donors and added high-resolution HLA genotyping. To predict cytomegalovirus infection status, the study combined high-throughput TCR immunosequencing, statistical association of individual TCRs with disease status, and machine learning. Alongside the repertoire data, information on donor age, sex, ethnicity and CMV serostatus was compiled. Every discovery cohort repertoire had been produced on one sequencing platform. Using immunosequencing, the study profiled T cell repertoires from 500 to 800 subjects and related those repertoires to cytomegalovirus serostatus. The study was designed to test whether signatures of past pathogen exposure could be identified by cataloging public T cell receptors. In an earlier analysis of 500 to 650 of the donors, high-throughput TCR beta sequencing was used to judge whether each TCR beta V gene segment behaved as functional or pseudogenic. An early release that covered about 600 HLA-typed donors contained approximately 300 gigabases of sequencing data and tens of millions of unique TCR sequences. Roughly 5 DR-DQ haplotypes were handled as single units for association and clustering, since linkage in the cohort was strong. Along with the roughly 700-subject first cohort, a separate validation cohort of approximately 110 different subjects was used. Rather than drawing on any new phenotypic data, the later analysis identified candidate immune exposures from TCR beta sequences and the way those sequences occurred across donors. HLA typing covered class I and class II loci at four-digit resolution. Among the roughly 400 genotyped donors, under 90% belonged to the genetic ancestry cluster associated with self-reported Caucasian donors. A later genetic analysis took genome-wide SNP genotypes for about 60% of the roughly 670 donors and used that subset as a discovery cohort. The number of donors typed differed by locus, with roughly 620-630 for A, B, C, DRB1 and DQB1, roughly 520 for DQA1, approximately 580 for DPA1, and approximately 470 for DPB1. Across under 500 genotyped donors of the cohort, an average of about 240,000 unique TCR beta nucleotide sequences per donor were sequenced, and approximately 17% of those sequences were non-productive.

V is cut back by 4 bases and J by 2 bases, with 2 bases in the junction unmatched. The CDR3 contains 15 residues, cysteine and phenylalanine counted. Of the read, only the CDR3 DNA is kept; its 45 bases are in frame from base 1. The germline V gene (reference sequence) supplies CDR1 SGHNT and CDR2 YYREEE. Summary of the overall study and its limitations: The study gave a list of roughly 150 TCR beta chains associated with cytomegalovirus. In a later analysis, most CMV-associated TCR beta chains were found to appear HLA-restricted, with HLA associations seemingly driven largely by CMV exposure. Because HLA typing was missing for some donors at each locus, association tests included only the typed subset. A further reported finding was that TCR beta sequences accurately predicted the HLA-A and HLA-B alleles for most subjects in the first cohort. The authors suggested that the approach could potentially be generalized to other disease states and immunological phenotypes. The sequencing pipeline was judged likely to have produced a cluster of highly shared sequence variants as a technical artifact. In a later genetic analysis, fewer N-insertions in productive TCRs were reported among donors in an Asian-associated ancestry cluster than the roughly 700-donor mean. A later analysis found that TCR association rates varied across HLA loci, with DRB1 alleles showing the most associated TCRs and HLA-C alleles the fewest. Correlated functional status among segregating V segments might be attributable to linkage disequilibrium, but an unknown experimental factor could not be ruled out. A later analysis associated 15,000 to 20,000 TCR beta sequences with specific HLA alleles at a false discovery rate of 0.05. The classifier was reported to diagnose cytomegalovirus status with high specificity and sensitivity in both the original and validation cohorts. Compared with equally common non-associated chains, HLA-associated TCR beta chains in a later analysis were more clonally expanded and had lower generation probabilities. Several of the top co-occurrence clusters appeared to be linked to parvovirus B19, influenza, CMV and Epstein-Barr virus, according to a later analysis. The 87-base-pair reads could not distinguish some IMGT-functional V segments, including TRBV6-2 and TRBV6-3, so those segments were excluded. Most TCR sequences were observed very rarely across donors, whereas some public TCRs were present in many individuals. An association between a missense DCLRE1C variant and V-gene and J-gene trimming of TCR beta chains was found in a later genetic analysis and replicated in an independent cohort. Broadly in line with IMGT annotations, most TCR beta V segments showed up in productive rearrangements about 90% or about 30% of the time in an earlier analysis of 587 of the donors. This cohort had only TCR beta chains sequenced, and the lack of alpha or paired-chain data limited which features could be detected. For the cohort, immune exposure information was limited to CMV serostatus. Assigning TCR associations to individual alleles was difficult when HLA alleles, especially DR and DQ, strongly co-occurred. Because counts were too low, around 18 rarely observed V segments, including chromosome 9 orphons, were left out of the earlier analysis of a few hundred of the donors. In vitro tests confirmed that three of the cytomegalovirus-associated TCR beta chains recognize cytomegalovirus antigens. Sequencing depth was assumed to be roughly uniform across donors in the presence/absence analyses, though that assumption may not hold.

The library was made by the immunoSEQ multiplex PCR assay. For the multiplex PCR, a mixture combining 60 forward primers for TCR Vbeta segments and 13 reverse primers for TCR Jbeta segments was used. The CDR3 region of rearranged TCR beta genes was amplified from genomic DNA by a multiplex PCR assay. The Illumina HiSeq System was used to sequence the amplified TCR beta libraries as 87-base-pair reads. In the authors' own workflow: Across the roughly 600 repertoires, a later analysis counted 60 million to 90 million unique TCR beta chains, some 11 million of which were shared by at least two donors. A nearest-neighbor algorithm error-corrected the raw reads and collapsed the reads into unique sequences, merging closely related sequences to remove PCR and sequencing errors. Alignment of CDR3 sequences to IMGT reference sequences was used to assign V, D and J gene segments. For a sequence to be retained, a match of at least six nucleotides was required to both a V gene segment and a J gene segment. A rearrangement was called productive if the CDR3 had no stop codons and remained in frame with V and J, and every other rearrangement was called non-productive. Following IMGT convention, CDR3 was defined as the stretch from the second conserved V-encoded cysteine to the conserved J-encoded phenylalanine. The earlier analysis of 587 of the donors excluded sequences that lacked an unambiguous match to a single V gene segment. An earlier analysis of fewer than 650 of the donors classified V segments as functional when productive rearrangements were above 56.7% and as segregating when the standard deviation between donors was above 5%. A statistical classification framework was developed to diagnose cytomegalovirus status using the catalog of TCR beta chain sequences. In a later analysis, TCR nucleotide sequences were compared against IMGT/GENE-DB human TR gene sequences so that V and J genes could be assigned. In a later analysis, CDR3 sequences and most-parsimonious VDJ recombination scenarios were assigned using the TCRdist pipeline. In a later analysis, each TCR beta chain was defined by its CDR3 amino acid sequence together with its V-gene family, and reads lacking a unique V-gene family were excluded. A later analysis removed roughly 590 highly shared, low-generation-probability nucleotide sequences to deal with suspected cross-contamination and a sequencing artifact. A later analysis calculated a clonal expansion index for each public chain from normalized within-repertoire ranks of inferred template counts. A later analysis computed generation probabilities with a VDJ recombination model fitted to out-of-frame rearrangements, and checked the results against IGoR. In a later analysis, TCR-TCR, TCR-HLA and TCR-CMV co-occurrence was scored with hypergeometric tests, and a repertoire-size bias correction was applied to TCR pairs. To estimate false discovery rates, a later analysis permuted the HLA or CMV assignments 20 times. In a later analysis, co-occurring TCRs were grouped using DBSCAN, and TCRdist sequence similarity was added for clustering within HLA-allele-positive subsets. Repertoires with fewer than 30,000 or more than 120,000 public chains, plus five repertoires with anomalous nucleotide sharing, were excluded from co-occurrence clustering. TCRdb took over this immuneACCESS table, retaining in-frame rearrangements with V and J assigned. Such tables are incomplete; in checked studies, under half of the missing clones stem from an unresolved V gene, and the remainder is unexplained. Clone size and V and J calls were adopted from that table, with D and trimming inferred from the DNA. This sample gives 70,000 to 85,000 clones in total; approximately 66% of them show up just once. The ten largest clones capture 4.4% of the sample.

The TCR originated in a male donor in good health and CMV-seropositive. In this chain, TRBV5-4 is recombined with TRBJ2-1; TRBD2 aligns with 11 central bases. The sequenced sample consisted of PBMCs. The DNA sequence is given as TGTGCCAGCAGCCTGGGACTAGCGGCCTACAATGAGCAGTTCTTC. Its protein product is CASSLGLAAYNEQFF.